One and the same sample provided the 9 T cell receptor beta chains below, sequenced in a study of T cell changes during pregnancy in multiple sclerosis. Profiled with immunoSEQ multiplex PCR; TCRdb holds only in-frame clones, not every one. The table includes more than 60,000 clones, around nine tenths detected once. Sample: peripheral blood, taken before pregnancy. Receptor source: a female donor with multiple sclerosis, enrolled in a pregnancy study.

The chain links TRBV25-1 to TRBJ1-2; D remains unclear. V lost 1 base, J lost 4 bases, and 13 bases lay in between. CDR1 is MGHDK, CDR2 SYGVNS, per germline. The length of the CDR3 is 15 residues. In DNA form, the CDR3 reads TGTGCCAGCAGTGAATCGGAGGGTGGGAGCTATGGCTACACCTTC. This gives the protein CASSESEGGSYGYTF.

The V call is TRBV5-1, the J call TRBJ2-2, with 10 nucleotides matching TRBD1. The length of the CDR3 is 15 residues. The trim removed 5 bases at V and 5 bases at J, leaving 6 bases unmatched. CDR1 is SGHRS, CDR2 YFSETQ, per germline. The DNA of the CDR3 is TGCGCCAGCAGGTTTCCGGGACAGGGGACCGGGGAGCTGTTTTTT. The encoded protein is CASRFPGQGTGELFF.

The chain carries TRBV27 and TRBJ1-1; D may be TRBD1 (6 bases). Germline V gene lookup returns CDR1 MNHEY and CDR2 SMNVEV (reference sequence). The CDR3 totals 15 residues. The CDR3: CATKRGPTPNTEAFF. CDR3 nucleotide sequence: TGTGCGACGAAGCGGGGGCCCACTCCGAACACTGAAGCTTTCTTT.

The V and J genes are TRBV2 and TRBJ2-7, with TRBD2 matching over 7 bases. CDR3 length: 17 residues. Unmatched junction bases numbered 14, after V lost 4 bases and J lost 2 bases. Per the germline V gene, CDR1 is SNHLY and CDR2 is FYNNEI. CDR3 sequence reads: CASSAMWGEGSPYEQYF. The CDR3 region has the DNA TGTGCCAGCAGTGCCATGTGGGGGGAGGGCTCCCCCTACGAGCAGTACTTC.

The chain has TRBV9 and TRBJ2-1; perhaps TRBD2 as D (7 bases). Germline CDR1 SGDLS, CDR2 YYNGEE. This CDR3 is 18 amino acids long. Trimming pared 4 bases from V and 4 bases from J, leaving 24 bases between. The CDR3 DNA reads TGTGCCAGCAGCTCTCCGCGGAATGGGGGGGCTCCTTACAATGAGCAGTTCTTC. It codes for CASSSPRNGGAPYNEQFF.

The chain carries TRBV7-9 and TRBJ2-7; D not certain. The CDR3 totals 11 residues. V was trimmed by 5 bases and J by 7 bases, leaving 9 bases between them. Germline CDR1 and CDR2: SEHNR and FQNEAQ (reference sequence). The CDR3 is CASSASGEQYF. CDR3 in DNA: TGTGCCAGCAGCGCCTCGGGTGAGCAGTACTTC. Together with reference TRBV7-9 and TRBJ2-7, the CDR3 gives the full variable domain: DTGVSQNPRHKITKRGQNVTFRCDPISEHNRLYWYRQTLGQGPEFLTYFQNEAQLEKSRLLSDRFSAERPKGSFSTLEIQRTEQGDSAMYLCASSASGEQYFGPGTRLTVT.

The CDR3 loop reads CATLDRGISSGNTIYF. The CDR3 DNA reads TGTGCCACCCTGGACAGGGGGATCAGCTCTGGAAACACCATATATTTT. The V gene is TRBV10-3, the J gene TRBJ1-3; 10 positions match TRBD1. V lost 10 bases and J lost 0; bases outside the gene matches: 9. Germline assignment: CDR1 ENHRY and CDR2 SYGVKD. The CDR3 is 16 amino acids.

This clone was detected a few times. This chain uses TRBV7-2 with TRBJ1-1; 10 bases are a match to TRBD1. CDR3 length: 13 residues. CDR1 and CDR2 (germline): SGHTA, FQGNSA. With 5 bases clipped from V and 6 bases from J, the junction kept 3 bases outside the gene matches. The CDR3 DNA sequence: TGTGCCAGCAGCATTGGGACAGGGGCTGAAGCTTTCTTT. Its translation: CASSIGTGAEAFF.

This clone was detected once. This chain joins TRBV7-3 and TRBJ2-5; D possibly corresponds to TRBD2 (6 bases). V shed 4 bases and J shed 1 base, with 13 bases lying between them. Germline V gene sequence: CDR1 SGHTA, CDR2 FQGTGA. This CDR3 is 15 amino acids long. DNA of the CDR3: TGTGCCAGCAGCTCCACAGCGGGTCTCCAAGAGACCCAGTACTTC. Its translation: CASSSTAGLQETQYF.